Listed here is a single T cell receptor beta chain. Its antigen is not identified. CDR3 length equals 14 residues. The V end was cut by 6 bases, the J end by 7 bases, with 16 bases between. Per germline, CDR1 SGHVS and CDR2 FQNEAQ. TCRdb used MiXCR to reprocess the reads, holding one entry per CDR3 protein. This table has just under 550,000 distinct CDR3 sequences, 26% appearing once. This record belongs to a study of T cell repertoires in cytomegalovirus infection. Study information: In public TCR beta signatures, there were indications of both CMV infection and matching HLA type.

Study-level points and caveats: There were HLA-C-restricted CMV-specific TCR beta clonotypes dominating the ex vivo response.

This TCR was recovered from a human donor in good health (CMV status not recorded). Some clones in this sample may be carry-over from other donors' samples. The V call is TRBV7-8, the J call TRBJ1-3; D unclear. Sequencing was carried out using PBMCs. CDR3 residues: CASSRLYYGNTIYF. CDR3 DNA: TGTGCCAGCAGTAGGCTTTACTACGGGAACACCATATATTTT. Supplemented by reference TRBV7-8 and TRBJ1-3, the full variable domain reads GAGVSQSPRYKVAKRGQDVALRCDPISGHVSLFWYQQALGQGPEFLTYFQNEAQLDKSGLPSDRFFAERPEGSVSTLKIQRTQQEDSAVYLCASSRLYYGNTIYFGEGSWLTVV.